The source of this TCR beta chain is a study of blood T cell repertoires in COVID-19 (dated by TCRdb to the early 2020s). Looking at the study overall: Collaborator samples came from the United States, Italy and Spain and covered acute and convalescent phases of COVID-19. The material from the prospective study consisted of cDNA or gDNA derived from T cells, B-cell-depleted T cells, or PBMCs. Deeply sampled blood TCRbeta repertoires from subjects exposed to, actively infected with, or recovered from COVID-19 were included in the dataset. A freely available public database, intended as a resource for researchers studying the immune response to SARS-CoV-2, is where the repertoires were released. The samples were drawn from two sources: the first 160 participants of the ongoing ImmuneRACE study, and 1,200 or so subjects contributed by 6 global collaborators. Sample metadata almost always included a de-identified subject ID, COVID-19 status, age in years and sex. HLA class I and class II types, where available, came from metadata supplied by the sample provider rather than from assay-based typing. The paper as a whole reports these results and caveats: The amount of clinical and demographic metadata varied by source and participant and was provided uncurated.

In Seattle, one collaborating source enrolled patients while the infection was active and tracked those patients longitudinally over the course of disease. The collaborating institutions used their own protocols to collect whole blood in K2EDTA tubes. Collaborator samples were shipped for TCRbeta analysis as frozen whole blood, isolated PBMCs, or DNA extracted from either sample type. V loses 5 bases at its end and J loses 8 bases; junction bases beyond the gene matches: 12. For CDR1 and CDR2, the germline V gene (reference sequence) lists SEHNR and FQNEAQ. Including cysteine and phenylalanine, the CDR3 has 15 amino acids. The only DNA kept is the CDR3, 45 bases in frame from the first base. TCRbeta CDR3 regions were amplified from genomic DNA using the immunoSEQ Assay, a bias-controlled multiplex PCR. The paper's processing steps were these. The number of nucleated cells in each sample was estimated by amplification of reference gene primers within the assay. To quantify the absolute abundance of each unique TCRbeta CDR3 rearrangement, sequence reads were collapsed and filtered. Productive Simpson clonality was computed per sample as the square root of Simpson's diversity index over productive rearrangements. TCRdb's version of the immuneACCESS table is confined to in-frame rearrangements and falls short of the full clone set. An unresolved V gene accounts for under half of the shortfall where checked; the remainder is of unknown origin. The V and J calls and clone size come from that table; D and trimming were worked out from the DNA. This sample gives 200,000 to 250,000 clones in total; approximately 85% of them show up just once. The ten largest clones take up around 5.5% of the sample.

This clone was counted a few times. What this receptor recognizes is not known. There are no base qualities to consult, and no much larger clone falls within one base. Sequenced input: peripheral blood. The receptor was isolated from a man aged 45-60 years with COVID-19, enrolled during active disease. The receptor chain draws on TRBV7-9 and TRBJ1-1, with TRBD1 matching 9 junction bases. The CDR3 is CASSDTGQGYSEAFF. The DNA reads as follows: TGTGCCAGCAGCGACACGGGACAGGGTTACTCGGAAGCTTTCTTT.